Sequencing of this TCR beta chain was carried out in a study of graft-versus-host responses after intestinal transplantation. Findings of the study overall: Early post-transplant declines in HvG were associated with peak levels of circulating GvH clones.

This table comes from immunoSEQ multiplex PCR, and its TCRdb copy is limited to in-frame clones, with some not included. Among 75,000 to 100,000 clones listed, roughly 91% were seen once. In regard to this clone: Antigen: not known.

Per the germline V gene, CDR1 is PRHDT and CDR2 is FYEKMQ (reference sequence). After removal of 4 bases from V and 6 bases from J, the junction contained 7 bases not matched to a gene. This CDR3 has 15 amino acids. The V call is TRBV13, the J call TRBJ2-2, with 8 positions matching TRBD2. The source material was unstimulated CD8+ T cells sorted from spleen or lymph node cells, sampled before intestinal transplant. This TCR came from a human donor who received an intestinal transplant. CDR3 nucleotides: TGTGCCAGCAGCTCCCTTTCGGGGGGGGCCGGGGAGCTGTTTTTT. Protein product: CASSSLSGGAGELFF.